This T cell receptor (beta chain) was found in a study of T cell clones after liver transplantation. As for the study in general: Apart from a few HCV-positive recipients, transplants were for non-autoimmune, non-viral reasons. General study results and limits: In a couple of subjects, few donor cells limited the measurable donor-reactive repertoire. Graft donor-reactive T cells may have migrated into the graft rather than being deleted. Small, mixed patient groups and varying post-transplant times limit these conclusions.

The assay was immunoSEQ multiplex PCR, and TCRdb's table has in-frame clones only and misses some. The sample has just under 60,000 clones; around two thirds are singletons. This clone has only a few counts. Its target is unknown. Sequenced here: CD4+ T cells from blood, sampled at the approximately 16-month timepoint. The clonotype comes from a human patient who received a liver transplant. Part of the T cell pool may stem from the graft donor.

Written as DNA, the CDR3 is TGTGCCAGTTCGGACACTGAAGCTTTCTTT. It encodes CASSDTEAFF. The chain couples TRBV6-8 to TRBJ1-1; D gene unclear. Trimming took off 9 bases at V and 3 bases at J, with 5 bases between the two ends. Per the germline V gene, CDR1 is MNHGY and CDR2 is SAAAGT. This CDR3 is 10 amino acids long.